This T cell receptor beta chain was found in a study of blood T cell repertoires in COVID-19. Study at large: Sites in the United States, Italy and Spain provided acute and convalescent COVID-19 samples.

The V end lost 3 bases, the J end lost 4 bases, and 10 bases lay between the germline ends. Germline V gives CDR1 KGHSH, CDR2 LQKENI. The CDR3 totals 13 residues. Original processing notes: Reference gene primer amplification gave estimated nucleated cell counts. Some clones are missing from TCRdb's copy, which holds only in-frame ones; the method was immunoSEQ multiplex PCR. V, J and clone size reflect that table, while D and trimming were determined from the DNA. The table has 210,000 or so clones, around 80% seen once. V gene TRBV18 combines with J gene TRBJ2-7; D gene ambiguous. This TCR derives from a man aged 50 to 59 with active or convalescent COVID-19. The sequencing input was peripheral blood. The CDR3 region is CASSPQSSYEQYF. The CDR3 DNA reads TGTGCCAGCTCACCGCAGTCGTCTTACGAGCAGTACTTC.